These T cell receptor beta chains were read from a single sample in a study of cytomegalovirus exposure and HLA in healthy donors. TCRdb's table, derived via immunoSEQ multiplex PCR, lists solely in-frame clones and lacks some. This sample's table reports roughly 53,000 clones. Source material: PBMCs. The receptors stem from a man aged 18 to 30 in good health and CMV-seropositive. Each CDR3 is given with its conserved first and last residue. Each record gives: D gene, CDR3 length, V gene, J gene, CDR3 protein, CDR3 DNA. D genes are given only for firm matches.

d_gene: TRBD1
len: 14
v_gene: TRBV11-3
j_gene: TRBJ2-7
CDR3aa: CASSPHRGTYEQYF
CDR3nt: TGTGCCAGCAGCCCGCACAGGGGCACCTACGAGCAGTACTTC

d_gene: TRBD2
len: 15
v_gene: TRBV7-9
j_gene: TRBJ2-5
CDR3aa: CASSSDGGYQETQYF
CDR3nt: TGTGCCAGCAGTTCTGACGGGGGGTACCAAGAGACCCAGTACTTC

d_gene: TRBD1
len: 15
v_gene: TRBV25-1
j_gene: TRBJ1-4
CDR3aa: CASSDSAQGAEKLFF
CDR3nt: TGTGCCAGCAGTGACTCGGCTCAGGGGGCTGAAAAACTGTTTTTT

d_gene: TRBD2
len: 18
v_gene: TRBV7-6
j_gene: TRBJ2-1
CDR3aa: CASSLGLAGGSFYNEQFF
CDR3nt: TGTGCCAGCAGCTTGGGACTAGCGGGAGGGTCATTCTACAATGAGCAGTTCTTC

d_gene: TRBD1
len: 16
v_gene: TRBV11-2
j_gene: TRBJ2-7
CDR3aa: CASSPIRTGTSYEQYF
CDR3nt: TGTGCCAGCAGCCCAATTAGGACAGGGACCTCCTACGAGCAGTACTTC

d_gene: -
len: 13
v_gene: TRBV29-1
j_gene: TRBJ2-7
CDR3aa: CSVVGAVSYEQYF
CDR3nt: TGCAGCGTTGTGGGGGCAGTTTCCTACGAGCAGTACTTC

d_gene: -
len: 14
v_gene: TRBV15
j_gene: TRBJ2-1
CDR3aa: CATSRVSSAVEQFF
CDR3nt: TGTGCCACCAGCAGAGTGTCTAGTGCTGTTGAGCAGTTCTTC

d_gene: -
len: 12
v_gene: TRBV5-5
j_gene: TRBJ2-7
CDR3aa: CASSPTYYEQYF
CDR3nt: TGTGCCAGCAGCCCAACATACTACGAGCAGTACTTC

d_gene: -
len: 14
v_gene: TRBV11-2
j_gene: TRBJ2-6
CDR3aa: CASSLAFSTNVLTF
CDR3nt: TGTGCCAGCAGCTTAGCATTTAGCACCAACGTCCTGACTTTC

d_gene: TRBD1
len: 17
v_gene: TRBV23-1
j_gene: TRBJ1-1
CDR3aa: CASSQSRGDRGDTEAFF
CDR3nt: TGCGCCAGCAGTCAATCGCGGGGGGACAGGGGGGACACTGAAGCTTTCTTT

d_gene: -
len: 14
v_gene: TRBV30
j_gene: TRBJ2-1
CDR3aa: CAVARRSSYNEQFF
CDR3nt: TGTGCCGTGGCCCGCAGAAGCTCCTACAATGAGCAGTTCTTC

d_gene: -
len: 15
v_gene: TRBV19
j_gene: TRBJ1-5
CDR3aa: CASKARSYSNQPQHF
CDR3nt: TGTGCCAGTAAGGCCAGGTCTTATAGCAATCAGCCCCAGCATTTT

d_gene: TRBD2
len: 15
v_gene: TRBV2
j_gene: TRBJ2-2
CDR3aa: CASSEEREGIGELFF
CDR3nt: TGTGCCAGCAGTGAAGAGCGGGAGGGGATCGGGGAGCTGTTTTTT

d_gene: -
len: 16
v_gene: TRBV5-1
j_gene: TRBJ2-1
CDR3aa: CASSKVVGGTYNEQFF
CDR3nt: TGCGCCAGCAGCAAGGTTGTGGGCGGGACCTACAATGAGCAGTTCTTC